This T cell receptor (beta chain) was retrieved from a study of CD4 T cell repertoires in COVID-19. Study outcomes and limitations: Between roughly 6 and 25% of SARS-CoV-2 clonotypes also appeared in SARS-CoV and/or HKU1 spike cultures.

CDR3 length: 15 amino acids. Only in-frame clones appear in the TCRdb table, and some are missing; sequencing was by immunoSEQ multiplex PCR. This table has approximately 79,000 clones, about 80% appearing once. Concerning this clone itself: What it binds is unknown.

Sample: CD4+ T cells from peripheral blood, taken after recovery from COVID-19. The receptor's source is a human donor who had COVID-19. J is TRBJ2-3 and V is TRBV21-1. TRBV21-1 is classified as a pseudogene. The CDR3 region is CATRSKLVGTDTQYF. The CDR3 DNA sequence: TGTGCCACCCGCTCCAAGTTAGTGGGGACAGATACGCAGTATTTT.